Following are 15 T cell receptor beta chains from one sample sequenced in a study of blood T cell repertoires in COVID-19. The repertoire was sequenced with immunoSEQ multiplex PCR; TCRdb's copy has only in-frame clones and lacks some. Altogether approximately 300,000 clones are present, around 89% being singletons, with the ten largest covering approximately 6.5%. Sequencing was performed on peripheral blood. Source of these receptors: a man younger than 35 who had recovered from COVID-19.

For the CDR3, the DNA is TGTGCCAGCAGCCCTGGGCACTCTGGGGCCAACGTCCTGACTTTC. This encodes CASSPGHSGANVLTF. The genes are TRBV6-2 or TRBV6-3 and TRBJ2-6; no clear D gene. Per germline, CDR1 MNHEY and CDR2 SVGEGT. Trimming left V 6 bases short and J 0 bases short, with 9 bases between. The CDR3 spans 15 residues.

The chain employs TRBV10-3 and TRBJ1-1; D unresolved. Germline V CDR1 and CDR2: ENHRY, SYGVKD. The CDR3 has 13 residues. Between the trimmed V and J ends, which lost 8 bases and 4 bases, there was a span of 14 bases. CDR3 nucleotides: TGTGCCATCGCACCCAAAGGAGTCACTGAAGCTTTCTTT. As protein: CAIAPKGVTEAFF.

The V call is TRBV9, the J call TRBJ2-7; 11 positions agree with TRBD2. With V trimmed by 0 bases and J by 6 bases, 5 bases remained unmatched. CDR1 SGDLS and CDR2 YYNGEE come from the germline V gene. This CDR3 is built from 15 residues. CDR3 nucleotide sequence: TGTGCCAGCAGCGTAGGAACGCTAGCGGGGGGCGAGCAGTACTTC. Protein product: CASSVGTLAGGEQYF.

CDR3 amino acids: CASSFRGNPDTQYF. CDR3 DNA: TGTGCCAGCAGTTTTCGCGGGAACCCAGATACGCAGTATTTT. V and J are TRBV27 and TRBJ2-3, with a possible D match to TRBD2 (6 bases). V was shortened by 3 bases and J by 4 bases, with 11 bases between the two germline ends. Germline V gene data show CDR1 as MNHEY and CDR2 as SMNVEV (reference sequence). CDR3 length: 14 amino acids.

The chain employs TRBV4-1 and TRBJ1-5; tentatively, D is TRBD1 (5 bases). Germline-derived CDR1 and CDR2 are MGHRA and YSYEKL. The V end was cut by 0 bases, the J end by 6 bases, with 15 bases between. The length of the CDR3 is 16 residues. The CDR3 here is CASSQDWGVRSQPQHF. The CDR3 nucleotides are TGCGCCAGCAGCCAAGATTGGGGGGTGCGGAGTCAGCCCCAGCATTTT.

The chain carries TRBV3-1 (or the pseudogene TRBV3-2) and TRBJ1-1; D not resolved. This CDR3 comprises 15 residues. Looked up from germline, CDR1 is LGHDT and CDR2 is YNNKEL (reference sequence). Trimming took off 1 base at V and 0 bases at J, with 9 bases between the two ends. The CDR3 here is CASSQVRSLNTEAFF. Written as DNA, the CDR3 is TGTGCCAGCAGCCAAGTTAGATCTTTGAACACTGAAGCTTTCTTT.

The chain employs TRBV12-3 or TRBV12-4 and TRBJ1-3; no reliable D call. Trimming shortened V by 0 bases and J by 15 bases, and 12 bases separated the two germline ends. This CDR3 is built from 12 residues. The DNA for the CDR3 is TGTGCCAGCAGTTTAGCCCGCCGAGGGTCATATTTT. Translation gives CASSLARRGSYF.

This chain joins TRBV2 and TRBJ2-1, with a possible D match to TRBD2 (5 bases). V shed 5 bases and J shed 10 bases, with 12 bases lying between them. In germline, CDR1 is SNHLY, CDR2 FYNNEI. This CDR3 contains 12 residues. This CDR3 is CASSYGDGEQFF. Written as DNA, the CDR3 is TGTGCCAGCAGTTACGGGGATGGAGAGCAGTTCTTC.

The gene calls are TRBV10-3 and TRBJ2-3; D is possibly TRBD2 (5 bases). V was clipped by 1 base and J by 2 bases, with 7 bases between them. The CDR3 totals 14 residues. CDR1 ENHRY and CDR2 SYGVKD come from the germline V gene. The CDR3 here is CAISEWGDTDTQYF. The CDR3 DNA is TGTGCCATCAGTGAGTGGGGAGACACAGATACGCAGTATTTT.

CDR3 amino acids: CASSPPGREQNEQFF. The CDR3 bases are TGTGCCAGCAGTCCCCCGGGACGGGAGCAAAATGAGCAGTTCTTC. The chain carries TRBV6-5 and TRBJ2-1, with a weak D call TRBD2 (6 bases). CDR1 is MNHEY, CDR2 SVGAGI, per germline. Trimming removed 5 bases from V and 7 bases from J, with 18 bases in between. The CDR3 spans 15 residues.

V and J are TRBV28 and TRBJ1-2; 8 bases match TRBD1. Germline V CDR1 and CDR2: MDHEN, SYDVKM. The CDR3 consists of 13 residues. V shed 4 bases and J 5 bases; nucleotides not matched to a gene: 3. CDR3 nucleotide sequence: TGTGCCAGCAGTTCGGGACAGGAATATGGCTACACCTTC. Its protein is CASSSGQEYGYTF.

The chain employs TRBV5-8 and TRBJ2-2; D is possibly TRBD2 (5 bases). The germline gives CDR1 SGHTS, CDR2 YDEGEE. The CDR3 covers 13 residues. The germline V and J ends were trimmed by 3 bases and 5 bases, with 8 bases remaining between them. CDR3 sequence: CASSSGWTGELFF. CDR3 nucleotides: TGTGCCAGCAGCTCGGGGTGGACCGGGGAGCTGTTTTTT.

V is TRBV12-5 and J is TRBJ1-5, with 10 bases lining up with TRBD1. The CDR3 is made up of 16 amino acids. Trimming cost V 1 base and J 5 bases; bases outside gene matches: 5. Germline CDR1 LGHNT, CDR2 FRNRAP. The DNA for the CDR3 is TGTGCTAGTGGTTTGGGCCTGGGACAGGGGTATCAGCCCCAGCATTTT. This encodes CASGLGLGQGYQPQHF.

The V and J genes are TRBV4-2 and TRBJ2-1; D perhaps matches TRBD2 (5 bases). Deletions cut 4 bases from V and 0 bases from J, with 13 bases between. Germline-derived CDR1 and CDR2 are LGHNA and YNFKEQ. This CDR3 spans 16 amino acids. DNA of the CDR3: TGTGCCAGCAGCCGCAACCAGCGGAGCTCCTACAATGAGCAGTTCTTC. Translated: CASSRNQRSSYNEQFF.

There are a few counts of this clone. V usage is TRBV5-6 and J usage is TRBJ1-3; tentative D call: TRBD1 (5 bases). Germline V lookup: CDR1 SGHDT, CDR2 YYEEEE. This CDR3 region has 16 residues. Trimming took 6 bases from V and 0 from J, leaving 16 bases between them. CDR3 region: CASTQGVGFSGNTIYF. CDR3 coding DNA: TGTGCCAGCACCCAAGGGGTTGGGTTCTCTGGAAACACCATATATTTT.